This entry lists 19 T cell receptor beta chains sequenced from one sample in a study of T-cell memory formation after mild COVID-19. TCRdb re-called the 5' RACE reads with MiXCR, one entry per CDR3 protein. The sample shows about 140,000 distinct CDR3 sequences, 13% to 15% of them seen only once. The sample was PBMCs or a T cell subset sorted from them (not recorded which). The receptors derive from an adult woman who had mild COVID-19 (a few samples of this study predate the infection). Cell type and time point are not known.

This clonotype was seen more than once but under ten times. The rearrangement joins TRBV7-9 to TRBJ2-7, with 10 bases that match TRBD2. The trim removed 4 bases at V and 0 bases at J, leaving 6 bases unmatched. Germline assignment: CDR1 SEHNR and CDR2 FQNEAQ (reference sequence). This CDR3 spans 16 amino acids. The DNA of the CDR3 is TGTGCCAGCAGCTCACGGACTAGCGGATACTCCTACGAGCAGTACTTC. This encodes CASSSRTSGYSYEQYF.

The chain links TRBV6-5 to TRBJ2-7; TRBD2 agrees at 14 bases. This CDR3 contains 15 residues. V dropped 6 bases and J dropped 3; count of bases not matched to a gene: 4. Germline lookup yields CDR1 MNHEY and CDR2 SVGAGI. The chain's CDR3 is CASSTGLAGDYEQYF. The DNA of the CDR3 is TGTGCCAGCAGCACGGGACTAGCGGGAGACTACGAGCAGTACTTC.

A few counts support this clonotype. This rearrangement joins TRBV2 to TRBJ2-7; TRBD1 might be the D (5 bases). CDR1 is SNHLY, CDR2 FYNNEI, per germline. Trimming removed 2 bases at V and 2 bases at J, with 13 bases between. The CDR3 extends over 15 amino acids. CDR3 residues: CASSERQLVAYEQYF. As DNA, the CDR3 is TGTGCCAGCAGTGAACGACAGCTTGTTGCCTACGAGCAGTACTTC.

This clonotype was observed a few times. The CDR3, as DNA: TGTGCCAGTAGCGGCTTGCGGGACACCGGGGAGCTGTTTTTT. Its protein is CASSGLRDTGELFF. The genes are TRBV19 and TRBJ2-2, with D possibly being TRBD2 (5 bases). V was trimmed by 6 bases and J by 3 bases, leaving 11 bases between them. This CDR3 comprises 14 residues. Germline CDR1 reads LNHDA; CDR2 reads SQIVND (reference sequence).

The DNA for the CDR3 is TGTGCCAGCTCACCACCCTCGACAGGGCATGGCTACACCTTC. The encoded protein is CASSPPSTGHGYTF. The gene calls are TRBV18 and TRBJ1-2, with TRBD1 identical over 7 bases. Germline CDR1 KGHSH, CDR2 LQKENI. The CDR3 sequence is 14 residues long. V dropped 0 bases and J dropped 6; count of bases not matched to a gene: 4. Combining the CDR3 with reference TRBV18 and TRBJ1-2 gives the whole variable domain NAGVMQNPRHLVRRRGQEARLRCSPMKGHSHVYWYRQLPEEGLKFMVYLQKENIIDESGMPKERFSAEFPKEGPSILRIQQVVRGDSAAYFCASSPPSTGHGYTFGSGTRLTVV.

The chain links TRBV11-2 to TRBJ2-2, with D possibly matching TRBD1 (6 bases). The CDR3 totals 16 residues. Trimming shortened V by 7 bases and J by 8 bases, and 23 bases separated the two germline ends. The V gene's germline CDR1 is SGHAT and CDR2 FQNNGV. CDR3 loop: CASTTRQAPHNGELFF. The CDR3 DNA reads as TGTGCCAGCACCACAAGACAGGCGCCTCACAATGGGGAGCTGTTTTTT. The full variable domain, with the rest looked up from reference TRBV11-2 and TRBJ2-2, is EAGVAQSPRYKIIEKRQSVAFWCNPISGHATLYWYQQILGQGPKLLIQFQNNGVVDDSQLPKDRFSAERLKGVDSTLKIQPAKLEDSAVYLCASTTRQAPHNGELFFGEGSRLTVL.

The chain links TRBV5-4 to TRBJ2-3, with D possibly TRBD2 on 7 matching bases. The CDR3 loop spans 16 amino acids. Germline CDR1 SGHNT, CDR2 YYREEE (reference sequence). V dropped 4 bases and J dropped 1 base, with 16 bases sitting between them. CDR3 nucleotide sequence: TGTGCCAGCAGCCCGGGTGGGGGGGCCCGCACAGATACGCAGTATTTT. Protein product: CASSPGGGARTDTQYF.

The J gene is TRBJ2-1, the V gene TRBV29-1; D is unresolved. Per germline, CDR1 SQVTM and CDR2 ANQGSEA. V was trimmed by 7 bases and J by 2 bases, leaving 9 bases between them. The CDR3 spans 12 residues. In nucleotides, the CDR3 is TGCAGCGGCAGGCGCCCCTACAATGAGCAGTTCTTC. It is translated as CSGRRPYNEQFF.

The chain combines TRBV20-1 with TRBJ2-1, with 10 bases lining up with TRBD2. The CDR3 covers 20 residues. CDR1 and CDR2 (germline): DFQATT, SNEGSKA (reference sequence). The trim removed 4 bases at V and 0 bases at J, leaving 18 bases unmatched. The CDR3 nucleotides read TGCAGTGCTATCAGAAGTGGGACTAGCGAATTCCACAGCTCCTACAATGAGCAGTTCTTC. It yields the protein CSAIRSGTSEFHSSYNEQFF.

This clonotype has more than one count but fewer than ten. The chain employs TRBV6-5 and TRBJ1-5; D perhaps matches TRBD1 (5 bases). Trimming cost V 5 bases and J 3 bases, with 14 bases left between them. The CDR3 runs 15 residues. Germline V gene data show CDR1 as MNHEY and CDR2 as SVGAGI. The CDR3 DNA is TGTGCCAGCAGTCCGCCGGGGGTATACAATCAGCCCCAGCATTTT. As protein: CASSPPGVYNQPQHF.

This clonotype turned up a few times. The J gene is TRBJ2-1, the V gene TRBV4-1, with TRBD2 identical over 11 bases. The CDR3 is made up of 16 amino acids. Per germline, CDR1 MGHRA and CDR2 YSYEKL. V trimming: 5 bases; J trimming: 1 base; junction bases outside the gene matches: 4. The CDR3 sequence is CASSARLAGSYNEQFF. The CDR3 region has the DNA TGCGCCAGCAGCGCCCGACTAGCGGGATCCTACAATGAGCAGTTCTTC.

This clonotype has a count of ten or more. This chain uses TRBV5-1 with TRBJ2-2, with D uncertain. The CDR3 is 16 residues long. V was pared by 1 base and J by 6 bases, with 16 bases between. Per germline, CDR1 SGHRS and CDR2 YFSETQ. CDR3 protein: CASSLNAGAVAGELFF. The CDR3 DNA sequence: TGCGCCAGCAGCTTGAATGCAGGTGCCGTTGCCGGGGAGCTGTTTTTT.

In its sample, this clonotype was seen a few times. The chain uses TRBV4-2 and TRBJ2-5; D remains ambiguous. V lost 0 bases to trimming and J lost 5 bases, with 4 bases between them. The length of the CDR3 is 12 residues. Germline loops: CDR1 LGHNA, CDR2 YNFKEQ. The CDR3 nucleotides read TGTGCCAGCAGCCAAGATAAGGAGACCCAGTACTTC. Encoded protein: CASSQDKETQYF.

This clonotype was found many times. The CDR3 DNA sequence: TGCGCCAGCAGCCAAGACAGAGATTCACCCCTCCACTTT. Its translation is CASSQDRDSPLHF. This chain joins TRBV4-3 and TRBJ1-6, with D uncertain. Trimming removed 0 bases at V and 8 bases at J, with 5 bases between. This CDR3 is 13 amino acids long. The germline gives CDR1 LGHNA, CDR2 YSLEER.

The table lists this clonotype with many counts. The chain is built from TRBV13 and TRBJ2-1, with D unresolved. V was cut by 5 bases and J by 8 bases, with 7 bases left in between. The CDR3 loop spans 11 amino acids. Germline V gene sequence: CDR1 PRHDT, CDR2 FYEKMQ (reference sequence). The CDR3 loop is CASSPRDEQFF. In DNA, the CDR3 is TGTGCCAGCAGCCCAAGGGATGAGCAGTTCTTC.

This rearrangement joins TRBV18 to TRBJ1-2; no clear D gene. The CDR3 is 12 amino acids. Trimming cost V 6 bases and J 2 bases, with 7 bases left between them. Germline assignment: CDR1 KGHSH and CDR2 LQKENI. CDR3 residues: CASSAPNYGYTF. DNA of the CDR3: TGTGCCAGCTCGGCCCCGAACTATGGCTACACCTTC.

This clonotype was detected only a few times. The chain links TRBV6-5 to TRBJ1-4; unclear D gene. Germline V CDR1 and CDR2: MNHEY, SVGAGI. V was shortened by 6 bases and J by 4 bases, with 3 bases between the two germline ends. The CDR3 consists of 11 residues. The CDR3 region is CASRGNEKLFF. The CDR3 DNA is TGTGCCAGCAGGGGTAATGAAAAACTGTTTTTT.

The genes are TRBV6-4 and TRBJ2-3; TRBD2 matches at 11 bases. CDR3 size: 14 residues. CDR1 and CDR2 from the germline V gene are MRHNA and SNTAGT. Trimming at V came to 7 bases and at J to 5 bases, leaving 5 bases not matched to a gene. The CDR3, as DNA: TGTGCCAGCAAGGCTAGCGGGGGGCGAGATACGCAGTATTTT. It yields the protein CASKASGGRDTQYF.

The J gene is TRBJ2-1, the V gene TRBV7-9, with 9 bases identical to TRBD2. Germline V gene sequence: CDR1 SEHNR, CDR2 FQNEAQ (reference sequence). This CDR3 contains 15 residues. V was pared by 6 bases and J by 5 bases, with 8 bases of the junction left unmatched. CDR3 region: CASSPSGGLNNEQFF. CDR3 in DNA: TGTGCCAGCAGTCCCAGCGGGGGGCTGAACAATGAGCAGTTCTTC.